This T cell receptor beta chain was recovered during a study of T-cell reconstitution after alpha-beta-depleted transplantation in children. The study's findings and limits: There were some patients whose high TCRbeta diversity at day 60 came from surviving recipient T cells and thymic progenitors.

This clonotype was observed at least ten times. Antigen: not known. A TCRbeta library incorporating unique molecular identifiers was prepared. One entry per CDR3 protein results from TCRdb running MiXCR on the PCR reads. The sample has approximately 500,000 distinct CDR3 sequences; about 10% are singletons. J was trimmed by 6 bases and V by 6 bases; bases with no gene match: 7. The CDR3 totals 14 residues. The germline V gene encodes CDR1 SNHLY and CDR2 FYNNEI. This clonotype was sampled from a child younger than 10 with inherited bone marrow failure, due to receive a stem cell transplant. The sequencing here drew on PBMCs, taken before TCRalphabeta/CD19-depleted stem cell transplant. The chain employs TRBV2 and TRBJ2-1; TRBD1 matches 8 bases. In DNA form, the CDR3 reads TGTGCCAGCAGCCCGGACAGGGTAGTCAATGAGCAGTTCTTC. This translates into CASSPDRVVNEQFF.